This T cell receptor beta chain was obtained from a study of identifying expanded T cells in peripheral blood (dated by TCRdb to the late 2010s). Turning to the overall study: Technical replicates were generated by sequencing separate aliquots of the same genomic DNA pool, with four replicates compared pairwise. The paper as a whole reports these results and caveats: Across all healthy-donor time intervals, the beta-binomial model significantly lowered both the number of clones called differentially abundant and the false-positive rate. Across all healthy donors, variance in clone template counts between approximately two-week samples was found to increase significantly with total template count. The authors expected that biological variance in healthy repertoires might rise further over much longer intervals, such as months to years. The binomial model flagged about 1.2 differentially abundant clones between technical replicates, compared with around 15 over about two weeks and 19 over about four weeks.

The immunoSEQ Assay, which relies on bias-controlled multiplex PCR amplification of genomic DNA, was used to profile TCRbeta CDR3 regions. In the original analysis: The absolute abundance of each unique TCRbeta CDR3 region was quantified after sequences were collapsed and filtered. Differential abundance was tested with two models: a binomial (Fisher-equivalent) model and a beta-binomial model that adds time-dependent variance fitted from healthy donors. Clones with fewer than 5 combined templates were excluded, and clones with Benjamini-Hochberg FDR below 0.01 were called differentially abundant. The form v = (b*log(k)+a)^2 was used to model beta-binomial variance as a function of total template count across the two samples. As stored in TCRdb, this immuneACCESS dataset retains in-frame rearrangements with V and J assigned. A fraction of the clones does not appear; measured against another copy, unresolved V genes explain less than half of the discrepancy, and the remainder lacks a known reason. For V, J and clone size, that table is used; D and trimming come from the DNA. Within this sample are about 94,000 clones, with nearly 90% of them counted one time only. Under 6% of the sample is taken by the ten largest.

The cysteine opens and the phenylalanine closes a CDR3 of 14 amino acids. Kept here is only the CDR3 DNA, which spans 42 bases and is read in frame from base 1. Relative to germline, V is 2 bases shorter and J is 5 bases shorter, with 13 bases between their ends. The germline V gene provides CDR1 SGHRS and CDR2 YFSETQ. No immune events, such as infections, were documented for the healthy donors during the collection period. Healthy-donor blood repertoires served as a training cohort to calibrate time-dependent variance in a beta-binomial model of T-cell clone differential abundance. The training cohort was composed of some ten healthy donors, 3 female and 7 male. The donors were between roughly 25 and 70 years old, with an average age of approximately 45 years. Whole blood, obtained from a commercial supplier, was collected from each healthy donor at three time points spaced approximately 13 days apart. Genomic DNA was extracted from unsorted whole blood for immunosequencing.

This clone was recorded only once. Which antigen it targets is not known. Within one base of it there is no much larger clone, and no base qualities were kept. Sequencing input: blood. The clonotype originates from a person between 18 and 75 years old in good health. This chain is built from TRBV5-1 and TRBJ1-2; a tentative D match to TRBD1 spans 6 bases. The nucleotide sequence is TGCGCCAGCAGCTTCTTGGACAGTGGATATGGCTACACCTTC. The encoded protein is CASSFLDSGYGYTF.